Shown below are 9 T cell receptor beta chains from a single sample sequenced in a study of T cell repertoires in cytomegalovirus infection. TCRdb re-analysed the reads in MiXCR, keeping a single row per CDR3 protein. The table has hundreds of thousands of distinct CDR3 sequences, more than 9% seen once; the top ten hold roughly 4.5%. Sequencing used PBMCs. The receptors originated from a human donor in good health (CMV status not recorded). Some clones in this sample may be carry-over from other donors' samples.

This clonotype was seen more than once but under ten times. The chain is built from TRBV7-2 and TRBJ2-6, with D perhaps being TRBD1 or TRBD2 (5 bases each). V lost 11 bases and J 0 bases, leaving 14 bases between the germline ends. The length of the CDR3 is 15 residues. The germline V gene encodes CDR1 SGHTA and CDR2 FQGNSA. CDR3 region: CARGPGGSGANVLTF. The CDR3 DNA follows: TGTGCCCGAGGGCCTGGGGGCTCTGGGGCCAACGTCCTGACTTTC.

V and J are TRBV6-5 and TRBJ1-1; 10 nucleotides match TRBD1. Germline lookup yields CDR1 MNHEY and CDR2 SVGAGI. The CDR3 runs 13 residues. V shed 8 bases and J 6 bases; nucleotides not matched to a gene: 6. The DNA for the CDR3 is TGTGCCAGCCTCCGGGACAGGGGTGCTGAAGCTTTCTTT. Protein product: CASLRDRGAEAFF.

The gene calls are TRBV29-1 and TRBJ2-1; D is unresolved. The CDR3 runs 13 residues. Germline loops: CDR1 SQVTM, CDR2 ANQGSEA. V was shortened by 1 base and J by 0 bases, with 4 bases between the two germline ends. CDR3 region: CSVEGGSYNEQFF. The DNA for the CDR3 is TGCAGCGTTGAAGGGGGCTCCTACAATGAGCAGTTCTTC.

This clonotype was picked up a small number of times. The chain combines TRBV5-4 with TRBJ2-7; the D gene could be TRBD1 or TRBD2 (6 bases each). This CDR3 spans 11 amino acids. Germline CDR1 reads SGHNT; CDR2 reads YYREEE (reference sequence). Trimming removed 9 bases from V and 2 bases from J, with 9 bases in between. CDR3 region: CATGGTYEQYF. The CDR3 bases are TGTGCCACCGGGGGCACCTACGAGCAGTACTTC.

This clonotype was counted between two and nine times. The chain links TRBV18 to TRBJ2-3; D call uncertain. In germline, CDR1 is KGHSH, CDR2 LQKENI. The CDR3 has 15 amino acids. The germline V and J ends were trimmed by 2 bases and 2 bases, with 11 bases remaining between them. CDR3 residues: CASSPDQVSTDTQYF. Written as DNA, the CDR3 is TGTGCCAGCTCACCAGATCAGGTCTCCACAGATACGCAGTATTTT.

This clonotype was seen at least ten times. V and J are TRBV6-1 and TRBJ2-1, with 9 nucleotides matching TRBD1. V trimming: 6 bases; J trimming: 2 bases; junction bases outside the gene matches: 2. Per the germline V gene, CDR1 is MNHNS and CDR2 is SASEGT. The CDR3 sequence is 14 residues long. The chain's CDR3 is CASRGTGTYNEQFF. DNA for the CDR3: TGTGCCAGCAGAGGGACAGGGACCTACAATGAGCAGTTCTTC.

J is TRBJ2-3 and V is TRBV29-1; TRBD2 matches at 9 bases. Germline loops: CDR1 SQVTM, CDR2 ANQGSEA. The V gene end was trimmed by 7 bases and the J gene end by 3 bases; junction bases not matched to a gene: 8. The CDR3 runs to 14 residues. The CDR3 bases are TGCAGCGAAAGACTAGCGGTAGGGACAGATACGCAGTATTTT. The encoded protein is CSERLAVGTDTQYF.

This clonotype was recorded at least ten times. The rearrangement uses TRBV19 and TRBJ1-1; D possibly corresponds to TRBD1 (5 bases). Trimming took 4 bases from V and 0 from J, leaving 18 bases between them. The CDR3 consists of 17 residues. Germline V CDR1 and CDR2: LNHDA, SQIVND (reference sequence). The CDR3: CASSTGTRGLMNTEAFF. The CDR3 coding sequence is TGTGCCAGTAGTACCGGGACCCGTGGTCTAATGAACACTGAAGCTTTCTTT. Combining the CDR3 with reference TRBV19 and TRBJ1-1 gives the whole variable domain DGGITQSPKYLFRKEGQNVTLSCEQNLNHDAMYWYRQDPGQGLRLIYYSQIVNDFQKGDIAEGYSVSREKKESFPLTVTSAQKNPTAFYLCASSTGTRGLMNTEAFFGQGTRLTVV.

There are many counts of this clonotype. The gene calls are TRBV7-2 and TRBJ2-1, with 7 bases matching TRBD1. The V and J ends lost 2 bases and 1 base, in that order; junction bases with no gene match: 5. This CDR3 is 16 amino acids long. Per the germline V gene, CDR1 is SGHTA and CDR2 is FQGNSA. CDR3 residues: CASSLNRGLSYNEQFF. CDR3 DNA sequence: TGTGCCAGCAGCTTAAACAGGGGCCTTTCCTACAATGAGCAGTTCTTC.